What follows are 21 T cell receptor beta chains derived from one specimen sequenced in a study of OX40 agonist ivuxolimab in advanced cancers. Profiling relied on immunoSEQ multiplex PCR, and the TCRdb table lists in-frame clones only, not all of them. The table has tens of thousands of clones, 91% seen once. This material consisted of CD4+ or CD8+ T cells sorted from blood, taken in a trial of the OX40 agonist ivuxolimab. These receptors came from an adult with an advanced solid tumor such as melanoma, head and neck, liver or kidney cancer.

This clone was recorded once. CDR3 nucleotide sequence: TGTGCCAGCAGCCCGAGACTAGCGGGAGTCACAGATACGCAGTATTTT. Its protein product is CASSPRLAGVTDTQYF. The J gene is TRBJ2-3, the V gene TRBV7-3; 12 bases map to TRBD2. The CDR3 runs to 16 residues. Germline CDR1 reads SGHTA; CDR2 reads FQGTGA. The ends lost 5 bases at V and 2 bases at J; junction bases unmatched: 5.

Worth noting for this clone: Different DNA sequences within this sample yield the same CDR3. The chain employs TRBV28 and TRBJ1-5; D uncertain. V shed 3 bases and J shed 1 base, with 7 bases lying between them. The CDR3 runs to 14 residues. Germline loops: CDR1 MDHEN, CDR2 SYDVKM. CDR3 sequence reads: CASSFLGSNQPQHF. The CDR3 coding sequence is TGTGCCAGCAGTTTTCTGGGAAGCAATCAGCCCCAGCATTTT.

With respect to this clone: The same CDR3 can be traced to other DNA sequences in this sample. CDR3 sequence: CASSYNEQFF. The CDR3 DNA reads TGTGCCAGCAGCTACAATGAGCAGTTCTTC. J is TRBJ2-1 and V is TRBV7-9, with D uncertain. Germline CDR1 is SEHNR and CDR2 is FQNEAQ (reference sequence). Trimming pared 4 bases from V and 5 bases from J, leaving 0 bases between. CDR3 length: 10 amino acids.

This sequence joins TRBV7-9 and TRBJ1-2; D not resolved. The ends were cut back, 3 bases at V and 2 bases at J, with 10 bases in the middle. Per germline, CDR1 SEHNR and CDR2 FQNEAQ (reference sequence). The CDR3 sequence is 14 residues long. The chain's CDR3 is CASSFQASNYGYTF. CDR3 DNA: TGTGCCAGCAGCTTCCAGGCCTCAAACTATGGCTACACCTTC.

The chain is built from TRBV12-5 and TRBJ1-1; no reliable D call. The germline V gene encodes CDR1 LGHNT and CDR2 FRNRAP. CDR3 length equals 13 residues. V was shortened by 5 bases and J by 7 bases, with 14 bases between the two germline ends. The CDR3 region has the DNA TGTGCTAGTGGTCCGGAGAACGGGATTGAAGCTTTCTTT. It yields the protein CASGPENGIEAFF.

The genes are TRBV29-1 and TRBJ2-2; D tentatively fits TRBD1 or TRBD2 (5 bases each). This CDR3 comprises 12 residues. Trimming removed 8 bases at V and 7 bases at J, with 14 bases between. The V gene's germline CDR1 is SQVTM and CDR2 ANQGSEA. The CDR3 region is CSSRWGSGELFF. CDR3 sequence (DNA): TGCAGCTCAAGGTGGGGGAGCGGGGAGCTGTTTTTT.

This clone was observed a single time. This chain joins TRBV4-1 and TRBJ2-1; perhaps TRBD1 as D (6 bases). The length of the CDR3 is 14 residues. Germline V CDR1 and CDR2: MGHRA, YSYEKL. Between the trimmed V and J ends, which lost 0 bases and 8 bases, there was a span of 11 bases. The CDR3 here is CASSQEWGRDEQFF. The CDR3 nucleotides are TGCGCCAGCAGCCAAGAATGGGGGCGCGATGAGCAGTTCTTC.

The chain carries TRBV10-2 and TRBJ2-1, with D unclear. CDR1 is WSHSY, CDR2 SAAADI, per germline. V was pared by 1 base and J by 5 bases, with 15 bases between. CDR3 length equals 16 residues. CDR3 sequence (DNA): TGCGCCAGCAGTGAGTTTCGTCAGGTCGGCGACAATGAGCAGTTCTTC. Translated, it gives CASSEFRQVGDNEQFF.

This clone was detected only once. Other nucleotide sequences from this sample produce the same CDR3. The rearrangement uses TRBV7-2 and TRBJ1-5, with TRBD1 identical over 12 bases. From germline, CDR1 is SGHTA and CDR2 FQGNSA. The CDR3 loop spans 16 amino acids. Losses at the gene ends were 2 bases for V and 6 bases for J; bases not matched to a gene: 5. In DNA form, the CDR3 reads TGTGCCAGCAGCTTAACCGGGACAGGGGGCCGTCAGCCCCAGCATTTT. Encoded protein: CASSLTGTGGRQPQHF.

This clone has a handful of counts. The chain recombines TRBV20-1 with TRBJ1-1; D ambiguous. The V end was cut by 2 bases, the J end by 8 bases, with 9 bases between. The CDR3 is made up of 11 amino acids. Germline V gene sequence: CDR1 DFQATT, CDR2 SNEGSKA (reference sequence). The DNA for the CDR3 is TGCAGTGCTAGAAAACCCACCGAAGCTTTCTTT. Amino acids: CSARKPTEAFF.

V gene TRBV7-2 combines with J gene TRBJ2-1, with 7 nucleotides matching TRBD2. Germline V gene data show CDR1 as SGHTA and CDR2 as FQGNSA. This CDR3 has 14 amino acids. V trimming: 5 bases; J trimming: 6 bases; junction bases outside the gene matches: 7. CDR3 nucleotides: TGTGCCAGCAGCATAGGACTAGTCTCCAATGAGCAGTTCTTC. Its translation is CASSIGLVSNEQFF. Supplemented by reference TRBV7-2 and TRBJ2-1, the full variable domain reads GAGVSQSPSNKVTEKGKDVELRCDPISGHTALYWYRQSLGQGLEFLIYFQGNSAPDKSGLPSDRFSAERTGGSVSTLTIQRTQQEDSAVYLCASSIGLVSNEQFFGPGTRLTVL.

This clone came up a few times. The chain couples TRBV4-1 to TRBJ1-1; D remains ambiguous. CDR1 is MGHRA and CDR2 is YSYEKL in the germline V gene. This CDR3 has 13 residues. Trimming cost V 3 bases and J 0 bases, with 5 bases left between them. In DNA, the CDR3 is TGCGCCAGCAGCCAGGAAGTGAACACTGAAGCTTTCTTT. Protein: CASSQEVNTEAFF.

The V gene is TRBV4-1, the J gene TRBJ1-6; no definite D call. Trimming left V 4 bases short and J 0 bases short, with 16 bases between. Germline V CDR1 and CDR2: MGHRA, YSYEKL. This CDR3 has 18 residues. The CDR3 bases are TGCGCCAGCAGCCGCACCTCTCAGGACCTCTCCTATAATTCACCCCTCCACTTT. It translates to CASSRTSQDLSYNSPLHF.

The V and J genes are TRBV27 and TRBJ2-7; a possible D gene is TRBD1 (5 bases). CDR1 and CDR2 from the germline V gene are MNHEY and SMNVEV (reference sequence). V was shortened by 2 bases and J by 1 base, with 6 bases between the two germline ends. The CDR3 is made up of 13 amino acids. The CDR3 nucleotides read TGTGCCAGCAGTTTAAGGGGATCCTACGAGCAGTACTTC. It yields the protein CASSLRGSYEQYF.

V gene TRBV19 combines with J gene TRBJ1-6; TRBD1 might be the D (5 bases). Per the germline V gene, CDR1 is LNHDA and CDR2 is SQIVND (reference sequence). The CDR3 length is 17 residues. Deletions cut 8 bases from V and 0 bases from J, with 17 bases between. CDR3 sequence: CASFPGAESSYNSPLHF. DNA for the CDR3: TGTGCCAGTTTCCCCGGGGCGGAGAGCTCCTATAATTCACCCCTCCACTTT.

As DNA, the CDR3 is TGTGCCAGCAGCTGGACAGGTTACAATGAGCAGTTCTTC. Protein product: CASSWTGYNEQFF. This sequence joins TRBV27 and TRBJ2-1; 7 nucleotides align to TRBD1. The trim removed 6 bases at V and 4 bases at J, leaving 3 bases unmatched. CDR1 and CDR2 (germline): MNHEY, SMNVEV (reference sequence). CDR3 size: 13 residues.

The table lists this clone with a few counts. CDR3 DNA sequence: TGTGCCAGCAGTCTTACAGGGGGTTCACCCCTCCACTTT. Amino acid sequence: CASSLTGGSPLHF. The chain uses TRBV28 and TRBJ1-6; 8 nucleotides line up with TRBD1. V shed 5 bases, J shed 9 bases, and the junction held 3 bases outside the gene matches. This CDR3 comprises 13 residues. Germline assignment: CDR1 MDHEN and CDR2 SYDVKM. The variable domain in full, with the rest retrieved from reference TRBV28 and TRBJ1-6, is DVKVTQSSRYLVKRTGEKVFLECVQDMDHENMFWYRQDPGLGLRLIYFSYDVKMKEKGDIPEGYSVSREKKERFSLILESASTNQTSMYLCASSLTGGSPLHFGNGTRLTVT.

The chain couples TRBV4-3 to TRBJ2-3, with D maybe TRBD2 (6 bases). V gave up 1 base and J gave up 1 base, with 18 bases separating them. CDR3 size: 18 residues. The germline gives CDR1 LGHNA, CDR2 YSLEER. The CDR3 DNA sequence: TGCGCCAGCAGCCAAGTCTGGCCCTGGGGCGGGGGCACAGATACGCAGTATTTT. It codes for CASSQVWPWGGGTDTQYF.

V and J are TRBV7-2 and TRBJ2-1, with a tentative D call TRBD1 (6 bases). This CDR3 comprises 15 residues. The V gene lost 1 base and the J gene lost 3 bases, with 10 bases spanning the gap. CDR1 is SGHTA, CDR2 FQGNSA, per germline. Here the CDR3 reads CASSLEPGHYNEQFF. The CDR3 nucleotides read TGTGCCAGCAGCTTAGAACCGGGACACTACAATGAGCAGTTCTTC.

The rearrangement uses TRBV28 and TRBJ2-6; D unclear. V gave up 4 bases and J gave up 0 bases, with 7 bases separating them. The CDR3 has 15 residues. Germline loops: CDR1 MDHEN, CDR2 SYDVKM. DNA for the CDR3: TGTGCCAGCAGTTATTTCGGCTCTGGGGCCAACGTCCTGACTTTC. Amino acid sequence: CASSYFGSGANVLTF.

This rearrangement joins TRBV12-5 to TRBJ1-4; 9 positions match TRBD1. The CDR3 length is 14 residues. Germline V gene data show CDR1 as LGHNT and CDR2 as FRNRAP. V lost 6 bases, J lost 7 bases, and 6 bases stayed unmatched. CDR3: CASGAGTGFEKLFF. The CDR3 nucleotides are TGTGCTAGTGGGGCCGGGACAGGGTTTGAAAAACTGTTTTTT. Full variable domain (rest looked up from reference TRBV12-5 and TRBJ1-4): DARVTQTPRHKVTEMGQEVTMRCQPILGHNTVFWYRQTMMQGLELLAYFRNRAPLDDSGMPKDRFSAEMPDATLATLKIQPSEPRDSAVYFCASGAGTGFEKLFFGSGTQLSVL.